This entry features one T cell receptor beta chain sequence. As yet, its antigen is unknown. TCRdb keeps only in-frame clones here, not all; method: immunoSEQ multiplex PCR. The top ten hold 5.4% of the sample, which has tens of thousands of clones, roughly 64% seen once. The CDR3 has 15 amino acids. V lost 6 bases, J lost 1 base, and 5 bases stayed unmatched. Germline V lookup: CDR1 MNHEY, CDR2 SMNVEV (reference sequence). This record comes from a study of tumor-infiltrating lymphocytes in localized non-small cell lung cancer. Findings and limits, study-wide: Higher tumor T cell infiltration than in uninvolved lung was supported by TCRbeta sequencing.

Sequences were obtained from lung tumor tissue. The J gene is TRBJ2-7, the V gene TRBV27; 11 nucleotides align to TRBD2. This TCR was sampled from a human donor with non-small cell lung cancer. The CDR3 loop reads CASSDGLAGSYEQYF. The DNA for the CDR3 is TGTGCCAGCAGCGATGGACTAGCGGGTTCCTACGAGCAGTACTTC.